This TCR beta chain comes out of a study of T-cell memory formation after mild COVID-19. Germline values: CDR1 MNHEY, CDR2 SVGEGT. Trimming cost V 0 bases and J 6 bases, with 11 bases left between them. This CDR3 is 15 amino acids long. This clonotype came up many times. TCRdb re-called the 5' RACE reads through MiXCR, storing one row per CDR3 protein. The sample consists of 110,000 or so distinct CDR3 sequences, 22% of them appearing once. The clonotype originates from a man younger than 35 who had mild COVID-19 (a few samples of this study predate the infection). Cell type and time point are not known. Source material: PBMCs or a T cell subset sorted from them (not recorded which). This chain links TRBV6-2 or TRBV6-3 with TRBJ2-2, with a possible D match to TRBD1 (6 bases). In DNA, the CDR3 is TGTGCCAGCAGTTACTCGATACCAGGGGCCGGGGAGCTGTTTTTT. Residues: CASSYSIPGAGELFF.